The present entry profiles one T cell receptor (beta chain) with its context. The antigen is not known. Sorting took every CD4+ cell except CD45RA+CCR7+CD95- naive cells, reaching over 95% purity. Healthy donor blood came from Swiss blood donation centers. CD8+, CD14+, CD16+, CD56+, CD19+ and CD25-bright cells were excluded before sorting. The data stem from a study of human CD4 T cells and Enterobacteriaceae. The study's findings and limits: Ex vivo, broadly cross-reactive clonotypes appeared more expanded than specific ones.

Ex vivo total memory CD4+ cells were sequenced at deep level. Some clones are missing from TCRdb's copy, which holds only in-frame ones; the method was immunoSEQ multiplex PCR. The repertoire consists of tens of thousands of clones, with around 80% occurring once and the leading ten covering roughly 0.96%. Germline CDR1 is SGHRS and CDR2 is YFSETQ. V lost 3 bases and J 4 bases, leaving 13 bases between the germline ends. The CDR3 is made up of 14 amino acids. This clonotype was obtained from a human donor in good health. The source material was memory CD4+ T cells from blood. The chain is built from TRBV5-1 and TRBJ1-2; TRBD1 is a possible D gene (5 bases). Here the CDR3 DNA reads TGCGCCAGCAGCTGGGGGGACGGGACCTATGGCTACACCTTC. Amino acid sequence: CASSWGDGTYGYTF.